The 22 T cell receptor beta chains in this list originate from one sample, sequenced in a study of CD8 T cells in ankylosing spondylitis. TCRdb fed the 5' RACE reads into MiXCR, producing one record per CDR3 protein. The profile shows more than 150,000 distinct CDR3 sequences, around 13% of them singletons. Material: blood, either unsorted or a sorted T cell fraction (not recorded which). The origin of the receptors is a male donor with ankylosing spondylitis or in good health (not recorded which).

In this sample, this clonotype turned up a few times. The chain uses TRBV27 and TRBJ1-5; D gene ambiguous. Trimming left V 2 bases short and J 5 bases short, with 10 bases between. The length of the CDR3 is 14 residues. CDR1 and CDR2 from the germline V gene are MNHEY and SMNVEV (reference sequence). CDR3 bases: TGTGCCAGCAGTTTAAGCTCCTACTATCAGCCCCAGCATTTT. It translates to CASSLSSYYQPQHF.

The rearrangement joins TRBV5-4 to TRBJ2-3, with a weak D call TRBD2 (7 bases). Trimming took off 5 bases at V and 5 bases at J, with 18 bases between the two ends. The CDR3 runs to 15 residues. CDR1 and CDR2 (germline): SGHNT, YYREEE (reference sequence). The CDR3 is CASRPLGGAVDTQYF. CDR3 sequence (DNA): TGTGCCAGCAGACCTTTAGGGGGGGCCGTAGATACGCAGTATTTT.

There are a few counts of this clonotype. A clone one base away is much larger, so this may be a read error. The chain employs TRBV27 and TRBJ2-1; D tentatively reads TRBD1 or TRBD2 (5 bases each). Germline CDR1 MNHEY, CDR2 SMNVEV (reference sequence). The CDR3 is made up of 16 amino acids. The CDR3 sequence: CASSFYRDVTYKEQFF. CDR3 DNA sequence: TGTGCCAGCAGCTTTTACCGGGACGTCACCTACAAAGAGCAGTTCTTC.

The V and J genes are TRBV7-9 and TRBJ1-4; D is perhaps TRBD1 (6 bases). CDR1 is SEHNR, CDR2 FQNEAQ, per germline (reference sequence). This CDR3 contains 15 residues. Trimming took 7 bases from V and 0 from J, leaving 12 bases between them. CDR3 coding DNA: TGTGCCAGCAACTCCAAGGGGGCAACTAATGAAAAACTGTTTTTT. It yields the protein CASNSKGATNEKLFF.

This rearrangement joins TRBV20-1 to TRBJ2-2; weak D call: TRBD2 (6 bases). V was cut by 5 bases and J by 2 bases, with 9 bases left in between. The germline V gene encodes CDR1 DFQATT and CDR2 SNEGSKA (reference sequence). The length of the CDR3 is 13 residues. CDR3 DNA sequence: TGCAGTGCTGCCGGGACTAACACCGGGGAGCTGTTTTTT. This codes for CSAAGTNTGELFF.

V gene TRBV3-1 combines with J gene TRBJ2-2, with 12 bases matching TRBD2. CDR3 length: 17 amino acids. With 0 bases clipped from V and 7 bases from J, the junction kept 6 bases outside the gene matches. The germline V gene encodes CDR1 LGHDT and CDR2 YNNKEL (reference sequence). CDR3 in DNA: TGTGCCAGCAGCCAAGATCTCGGACTAGCGGGAAACGGGGAGCTGTTTTTT. Translated: CASSQDLGLAGNGELFF.

This chain connects TRBV4-1 to TRBJ2-7; 9 bases align to TRBD1. V was clipped by 1 base and J by 6 bases; unmatched bases: 4. CDR3 size: 14 residues. CDR1 and CDR2 (germline): MGHRA, YSYEKL. The CDR3 DNA reads TGCGCCAGCAGCCAAGCCGGGACAGGGAGCGAGCAGTACTTC. Protein sequence: CASSQAGTGSEQYF.

This CDR3 reads CASSLRMQGVNTGELFF. The CDR3 DNA is TGTGCCAGCAGCTTAAGGATGCAGGGGGTAAACACCGGGGAGCTGTTTTTT. The chain couples TRBV11-2 to TRBJ2-2; 7 nucleotides align to TRBD1. There are 17 residues in the CDR3. The ends lost 2 bases at V and 2 bases at J; junction bases unmatched: 8. Germline values: CDR1 SGHAT, CDR2 FQNNGV.

V and J are TRBV20-1 and TRBJ2-1, with D unclear. CDR1 DFQATT and CDR2 SNEGSKA come from the germline V gene (reference sequence). The length of the CDR3 is 13 residues. Trimming cost V 3 bases and J 5 bases, with 11 bases left between them. As DNA, the CDR3 is TGCAGTGCTAGGGACCCTTCGGACAATGAGCAGTTCTTC. Its translation is CSARDPSDNEQFF.

This clonotype was seen a few times. V is TRBV19 and J is TRBJ2-1, with D maybe TRBD2 (5 bases). The V gene's germline CDR1 is LNHDA and CDR2 SQIVND (reference sequence). The CDR3 spans 17 residues. Trimming left V 5 bases short and J 3 bases short, with 20 bases between. The CDR3 is CASSLNLALSIYNEQFF. The CDR3 DNA sequence: TGTGCCAGTAGTCTAAACCTAGCCCTATCCATCTACAATGAGCAGTTCTTC.

This clonotype was counted many times. The chain carries TRBV5-1 and TRBJ2-7, with a possible D match to TRBD2 (6 bases). V lost 4 bases to trimming and J lost 0 bases, with 14 bases between them. Germline CDR1 is SGHRS and CDR2 is YFSETQ. The CDR3 loop spans 15 amino acids. CDR3 sequence: CASSPSDGSSYEQYF. The CDR3 nucleotides read TGCGCCAGCAGCCCGAGCGACGGGAGCTCCTACGAGCAGTACTTC.

This chain links TRBV7-6 with TRBJ2-5, with D perhaps assigned TRBD1 or TRBD2 (7 bases each). CDR3 length: 15 residues. Germline-derived CDR1 and CDR2 are SGHVS and FNYEAQ. Between the trimmed V and J ends, which lost 4 bases and 2 bases, there was a span of 14 bases. DNA of the CDR3: TGTGCCAGCAGCTACCCAGGGGGGGAACAAGAGACCCAGTACTTC. This encodes CASSYPGGEQETQYF.

This clonotype was found many times. The chain uses TRBV6-5 and TRBJ2-1; the D is unclear. V shed 1 base and J shed 4 bases, with 17 bases lying between them. The germline gives CDR1 MNHEY, CDR2 SVGAGI. There are 17 residues in the CDR3. The CDR3 here is CASSYYGPTGLYNEQFF. DNA for the CDR3: TGTGCCAGCAGTTACTACGGACCTACTGGTCTGTACAATGAGCAGTTCTTC.

The sample holds a few counts of this clonotype. This chain links TRBV9 with TRBJ2-3; no reliable D call. V lost 0 bases and J lost 9, with 17 bases in between. Germline V CDR1 and CDR2: SGDLS, YYNGEE. This CDR3 has 15 residues. The CDR3 region has the DNA TGTGCCAGCAGCGTAGCCTCCCATCCTGGCAGAACGCAGTATTTT. It translates to CASSVASHPGRTQYF.

This clonotype has just a few counts. The J gene is TRBJ1-2, the V gene TRBV5-1; TRBD1 might be the D (6 bases). V was trimmed by 4 bases and J by 6 bases, leaving 16 bases between them. The CDR3 is 14 residues long. Germline V lookup: CDR1 SGHRS, CDR2 YFSETQ. The CDR3 sequence: CASSRGDGPDGYTF. The DNA of the CDR3 is TGCGCCAGCAGCAGGGGGGACGGCCCGGATGGCTACACCTTC. Variable domain in full (rest from reference TRBV5-1 and TRBJ1-2): KAGVTQTPRYLIKTRGQQVTLSCSPISGHRSVSWYQQTPGQGLQFLFEYFSETQRNKGNFPGRFSGRQFSNSRSEMNVSTLELGDSALYLCASSRGDGPDGYTFGSGTRLTVV.

Only a few counts were recorded for this clonotype. The rearrangement links TRBV20-1 to TRBJ1-1, with 8 bases matching TRBD1. Germline lookup yields CDR1 DFQATT and CDR2 SNEGSKA (reference sequence). The V and J ends lost 3 bases and 1 base, in that order; junction bases with no gene match: 4. This CDR3 has 14 residues. CDR3 protein: CSARRQGSNTEAFF. CDR3 nucleotide sequence: TGCAGTGCTAGGAGACAGGGGTCGAACACTGAAGCTTTCTTT.

This clonotype was seen a few times. V gene TRBV5-6 combines with J gene TRBJ1-1, with 7 bases identical to TRBD1. CDR1 and CDR2 (germline): SGHDT, YYEEEE. The CDR3 totals 15 residues. J lost 3 bases, V lost 4 bases, and 9 bases had no gene match. CDR3 sequence: CASSLEGAVDTEAFF. Here the CDR3 DNA reads TGTGCCAGCAGCCTGGAGGGGGCAGTTGACACTGAAGCTTTCTTT. The full variable domain, rest sourced from reference TRBV5-6 and TRBJ1-1, is DAGVTQSPTHLIKTRGQQVTLRCSPKSGHDTVSWYQQALGQGPQFIFQYYEEEERQRGNFPDRFSGHQFPNYSSELNVNALLLGDSALYLCASSLEGAVDTEAFFGQGTRLTVV.

The chain links TRBV28 to TRBJ1-1; D is uncertain. Germline CDR1 reads MDHEN; CDR2 reads SYDVKM. Trimming pared 10 bases from V and 0 bases from J, leaving 12 bases between. The CDR3 runs 13 residues. CDR3 DNA: TGTGCCACCGATTCGGCCTTGAACACTGAAGCTTTCTTT. This codes for CATDSALNTEAFF.

The table lists this clonotype with a few counts. The CDR3 nucleotides read TGTGCCAGCAGTGGTGGACAGGGACATGGCTACACCTTC. Its translation: CASSGGQGHGYTF. V is TRBV6-1 and J is TRBJ1-2; 8 bases agree with TRBD1. Germline CDR1 reads MNHNS; CDR2 reads SASEGT. The V segment lost 4 bases and the J segment 6 bases; nucleotides outside the gene matches: 4. This CDR3 region has 13 residues.

The chain links TRBV24-1 to TRBJ2-5, with D uncertain. Between the trimmed V and J ends, which lost 4 bases and 4 bases, there was a span of 9 bases. Germline loops: CDR1 KGHDR, CDR2 SFDVKD. The CDR3 consists of 13 residues. DNA of the CDR3: TGTGCCACCAGTGAGGAATCAGTAGAGACCCAGTACTTC. Translation: CATSEESVETQYF.

This chain uses TRBV3-1 with TRBJ2-1, with 12 bases identical to TRBD1. J lost 10 bases, V lost 2 bases, and 12 bases had no gene match. Germline V gene data show CDR1 as LGHDT and CDR2 as YNNKEL (reference sequence). The CDR3 totals 17 residues. The CDR3 nucleotides are TGTGCCAGCAGCCAAAGGTTAGGGACAGGGGGCTCTTGGGAGCAGTTCTTC. Amino acids: CASSQRLGTGGSWEQFF.

The rearrangement uses TRBV27 and TRBJ2-2; 9 bases line up with TRBD2. The CDR3 runs 16 residues. Germline loops: CDR1 MNHEY, CDR2 SMNVEV (reference sequence). The trim removed 6 bases at V and 6 bases at J, leaving 11 bases unmatched. The CDR3 DNA is TGTGCCAGCAGCTCCCCGGGCGGGAGGGCCGCCGGGGAGCTGTTTTTT. The encoded protein is CASSSPGGRAAGELFF.